These T cell receptor beta chains were read from a single sample in a study of chemoradiotherapy in HPV16-positive cancers. The method was immunoSEQ multiplex PCR; TCRdb's version includes in-frame clones alone and lacks a portion of them. The sample shows tens of thousands of clones, approximately 88% of them seen only once. The specimen was blood, collected from a patient who underwent chemoradiotherapy. Receptors were obtained from a human donor with HPV-associated anogenital cancer. Each CDR3 is given with its conserved first and last residue. Fields, in order: clone size, V gene, J gene, D gene, CDR3 protein, CDR3 DNA. D genes are given only for firm matches. Clone size is not always given. Where it is, it says once, few, many or a class for expanded clones.

few,TRBV19,TRBJ1-1,-,CASNGNRGTLSPEAFF,TGTGCCAGTAATGGTAACCGGGGTACCTTGTCTCCGGAAGCTTTCTTT
-,TRBV9,TRBJ2-1,TRBD2,CASSVGLAGGRRANEQFF,TGTGCCAGCAGCGTCGGACTAGCGGGGGGGCGTAGAGCTAATGAGCAGTTCTTC
-,TRBV28,TRBJ1-2,TRBD1,CASSLGQGLDGYTF,TGTGCCAGCAGTTTGGGACAGGGGCTAGATGGCTACACCTTC
-,TRBV6-4,TRBJ1-2,-,CASSDSPGPYGYTF,TGTGCCAGCAGTGACTCACCGGGGCCCTATGGCTACACCTTC
once,TRBV27,TRBJ2-5,TRBD1,CASSRQGRQTQYF,TGTGCCAGCAGTAGACAGGGGAGGCAGACCCAGTACTTC
-,TRBV2,TRBJ2-7,TRBD2,CASNLLLADEQYF,TGTGCCAGCAATTTGCTCCTAGCGGACGAGCAGTACTTC
-,TRBV6-1,TRBJ2-1,TRBD2,CASSEGLAGTNEQFF,TGTGCCAGCAGTGAGGGACTAGCGGGAACCAATGAGCAGTTCTTC
-,TRBV19,TRBJ2-7,-,CASTQSGNTYEQYF,TGTGCCAGTACGCAGAGTGGGAATACCTACGAGCAGTACTTC
-,TRBV11-2,TRBJ2-3,-,CASTSALDTQYF,TGTGCCAGCACCTCGGCCTTGGATACGCAGTATTTT
-,TRBV15,TRBJ1-1,-,CATSQQDNTEAFF,TGTGCCACCAGCCAACAGGATAACACTGAAGCTTTCTTT
-,TRBV10-1,TRBJ2-3,-,CASSERRAGTDTQYF,TGCGCCAGCAGTGAGCGGAGGGCAGGGACAGATACGCAGTATTTT
-,TRBV5-1,TRBJ2-2,-,CASSLAGSRNTGELFF,TGCGCCAGCAGCTTGGCGGGGTCCCGTAACACCGGGGAGCTGTTTTTT
-,TRBV4-1,TRBJ1-1,-,CASSQEWQAEAFF,TGCGCCAGCAGCCAAGAATGGCAGGCCGAAGCTTTCTTT
few,TRBV13,TRBJ2-7,-,CASSLELSYEQYF,TGTGCCAGCAGCTTGGAACTTTCCTACGAGCAGTACTTC
-,TRBV27,TRBJ2-7,TRBD2,CASSLSAAGGGEQYF,TGTGCCAGCAGTTTAAGTGCAGCGGGAGGTGGCGAGCAGTACTTC
-,TRBV7-9,TRBJ1-4,TRBD1,CASSLALTGVNEKLFF,TGTGCCAGCAGCTTAGCCCTGACAGGGGTTAATGAAAAACTGTTTTTT
-,TRBV5-1,TRBJ1-6,TRBD1,CASSLDRGGNNSPLHF,TGCGCCAGCAGCTTAGACAGGGGGGGGAATAATTCACCCCTCCACTTT
-,TRBV7-9,TRBJ1-5,TRBD1,CASSEGTGFYQPQHF,TGTGCCAGCAGCGAAGGGACAGGGTTTTATCAGCCCCAGCATTTT
-,TRBV7-8,TRBJ2-7,-,CASSLWQGAYEQYF,TGTGCCAGCAGCTTATGGCAGGGAGCCTACGAGCAGTACTTC
-,TRBV27,TRBJ1-1,-,CASSLRRNTEAFF,TGTGCCAGCAGTTTACGGAGGAACACTGAAGCTTTCTTT
-,TRBV7-9,TRBJ1-4,TRBD1,CASTGTGYEKLFF,TGTGCCAGCACCGGGACAGGGTATGAAAAACTGTTTTTT
-,TRBV6-1,TRBJ2-7,-,CASSDTGFYEQYF,TGTGCCAGCAGTGATACAGGGTTTTACGAGCAGTACTTC
once,TRBV5-4,TRBJ2-5,TRBD1,CASSLPGQGEETQYF,TGTGCCAGCAGCTTACCGGGACAGGGAGAAGAGACCCAGTACTTC
once,TRBV19,TRBJ1-6,-,CASSMAVSSYNSPLHF,TGTGCCAGTAGTATGGCAGTAAGCTCCTATAATTCACCCCTCCACTTT
-,TRBV19,TRBJ1-1,-,CASREVGVYMNTEAFF,TGTGCCAGTAGGGAGGTGGGGGTGTACATGAACACTGAAGCTTTCTTT
few,TRBV19,TRBJ1-2,-,CASSADRNYGYTF,TGTGCCAGTAGCGCAGACAGGAACTATGGCTACACCTTC
-,TRBV28,TRBJ1-1,-,CASSSTNPPGNTEAFF,TGTGCCAGCAGTTCCACTAATCCCCCAGGGAACACTGAAGCTTTCTTT
-,TRBV2,TRBJ1-1,-,CASQKGVNTEAFF,TGTGCCAGTCAGAAAGGCGTGAACACTGAAGCTTTCTTT
-,TRBV19,TRBJ1-5,-,CASTLGVSNSNQPQHF,TGTGCCAGTACCCTAGGAGTGAGTAATAGCAATCAGCCCCAGCATTTT
-,TRBV27,TRBJ2-7,-,CASRPNSYEQYF,TGTGCCAGCAGGCCGAATTCCTACGAGCAGTACTTC
-,TRBV11-2,TRBJ1-2,TRBD1,CASSSEGTGVNYGYTF,TGTGCCAGCAGCTCGGAGGGGACAGGAGTAAACTATGGCTACACCTTC
once,TRBV29-1,TRBJ1-2,TRBD1,CSSDRETYGYTF,TGCAGCAGTGACAGGGAAACCTATGGCTACACCTTC
-,TRBV28,TRBJ1-1,TRBD1,CASSWTGGFLNTEAFF,TGTGCCAGCAGTTGGACAGGGGGTTTCTTGAACACTGAAGCTTTCTTT
few,TRBV27,TRBJ2-2,-,CASSLSGLTGELFF,TGTGCCAGCAGTTTATCGGGCCTCACCGGGGAGCTGTTTTTT
-,TRBV28,TRBJ2-7,-,CASRLTMEVPHF,TGTGCCAGCAGACTCACGATGGAGGTCCCCCACTTC
-,TRBV6-1,TRBJ2-4,-,CASSERVDSSPNVQYF,TGTGCCAGCAGTGAAAGAGTAGACAGTTCACCCAACGTTCAGTACTTC